These 28 T cell receptor beta chains share one sample of origin, sequenced in a study of lymphopenia after photon versus proton radiotherapy. Sequencing was performed with immunoSEQ multiplex PCR; in TCRdb, only in-frame clones are kept and a portion is missing. The sample lists 70,000 or so clones; around 92% were seen once. This sample comprised peripheral blood, obtained from a patient treated with photon-based radiotherapy. The source of these receptors is a woman in her 40s with cholangiocarcinoma.

This chain uses TRBV6-6 with TRBJ1-5; D is perhaps TRBD1 (6 bases). V was clipped by 2 bases and J by 7 bases, with 12 bases between them. Germline V lookup: CDR1 MNHNY, CDR2 SVGAGI (reference sequence). CDR3 length: 14 amino acids. In DNA, the CDR3 is TGTGCCAGCAGTTACCCAGGGGCGAACCAGCCCCAGCATTTT. Amino acid sequence: CASSYPGANQPQHF.

The chain links TRBV7-6 to TRBJ2-2; the D is unclear. Germline CDR1 and CDR2: SGHVS and FNYEAQ. There are 13 residues in the CDR3. Trimming took 3 bases from V and 3 from J, leaving 5 bases between them. The CDR3 is CASSFSYTGELFF. The DNA for the CDR3 is TGTGCCAGCAGCTTCAGTTACACCGGGGAGCTGTTTTTT.

The CDR3 loop reads CASSLAQGMYEQYF. CDR3 in DNA: TGCGCCAGCAGCTTGGCGCAGGGGATGTACGAGCAGTACTTC. The chain couples TRBV5-1 to TRBJ2-7, with a weak D call TRBD1 (6 bases). The CDR3 is 14 amino acids. Trimming removed 0 bases from V and 4 bases from J, with 11 bases in between. From germline, CDR1 is SGHRS and CDR2 YFSETQ.

The chain uses TRBV5-1 and TRBJ1-2; TRBD1 matches at 9 bases. This CDR3 region has 16 residues. Trimming at V came to 3 bases and at J to 7 bases, leaving 13 bases not matched to a gene. The germline CDR1 and CDR2 sequences are SGHRS and YFSETQ. In DNA form, the CDR3 reads TGCGCCAGCAGCTATGGGGACAGGGAATTCGGGAGTGGCTACACCTTC. Translating gives CASSYGDREFGSGYTF. Looking up the rest from reference TRBV5-1 and TRBJ1-2 gives the full variable domain: KAGVTQTPRYLIKTRGQQVTLSCSPISGHRSVSWYQQTPGQGLQFLFEYFSETQRNKGNFPGRFSGRQFSNSRSEMNVSTLELGDSALYLCASSYGDREFGSGYTFGSGTRLTVV.

This chain uses TRBV5-6 with TRBJ2-3; D is uncertain. Germline V gene data show CDR1 as SGHDT and CDR2 as YYEEEE. The CDR3 extends over 15 amino acids. Trimming stripped 4 bases from V and 0 bases from J, with 12 bases between. CDR3 residues: CASSPRGRSTDTQYF. As DNA, the CDR3 is TGTGCCAGCAGCCCCCGTGGAAGGAGCACAGATACGCAGTATTTT.

This chain joins TRBV6-1 and TRBJ2-3; 9 bases match TRBD1. This CDR3 comprises 15 residues. Germline-derived CDR1 and CDR2 are MNHNS and SASEGT. Trimming at V came to 8 bases and at J to 2 bases, leaving 8 bases not matched to a gene. The CDR3 bases are TGTGCCAGCGGCTCAGGACAGGGGTTCACAGATACGCAGTATTTT. Its protein product is CASGSGQGFTDTQYF.

V is TRBV6-1 and J is TRBJ1-5, with D possibly TRBD1 on 5 matching bases. The V end was cut by 7 bases, the J end by 11 bases, with 21 bases between. The V gene's germline CDR1 is MNHNS and CDR2 SASEGT. There are 14 residues in the CDR3. CDR3 region: CASNGAVGQRSQHF. The CDR3 DNA sequence: TGTGCCAGCAATGGGGCAGTAGGGCAGCGGTCCCAGCATTTT.

This chain uses TRBV30 with TRBJ1-1; TRBD1 might be the D (5 bases). Germline V gene data show CDR1 as GTSNPN and CDR2 as SVGIG (reference sequence). The CDR3 length is 12 residues. V lost 6 bases, J lost 4 bases, and 12 bases lay in between. Here the CDR3 DNA reads TGTGCCTGCCGGGCAAGGGGCACTGAAGCTTTCTTT. Its protein product is CACRARGTEAFF.

The J gene is TRBJ2-3, the V gene TRBV10-3, with D perhaps TRBD2 (5 bases). CDR3 length equals 13 residues. The V gene lost 7 bases and the J gene lost 0 bases, with 8 bases spanning the gap. Germline loops: CDR1 ENHRY, CDR2 SYGVKD. CDR3 bases: TGTGCCATCAAGGCGGGCAGCACAGATACGCAGTATTTT. Translated: CAIKAGSTDTQYF.

This chain joins TRBV29-1 and TRBJ1-2, with 7 bases fitting TRBD1. The CDR3 runs 15 residues. With V trimmed by 0 bases and J by 4 bases, 8 bases remained unmatched. Germline CDR1 is SQVTM and CDR2 is ANQGSEA. The CDR3 sequence: CSVEDPDRAPYGYTF. Here the CDR3 DNA reads TGCAGCGTTGAAGATCCCGACAGGGCGCCCTATGGCTACACCTTC. Complete variable domain (other parts from reference TRBV29-1 and TRBJ1-2): SAVISQKPSRDICQRGTSLTIQCQVDSQVTMMFWYRQQPGQSLTLIATANQGSEATYESGFVIDKFPISRPNLTFSTLTVSNMSPEDSSIYLCSVEDPDRAPYGYTFGSGTRLTVV.

The chain recombines TRBV19 with TRBJ1-3, with no clear D. The CDR3 covers 15 residues. V gave up 4 bases and J gave up 0 bases, with 10 bases separating them. Germline CDR1 and CDR2: LNHDA and SQIVND (reference sequence). The CDR3 spells CASSTDGFSGNTIYF. The CDR3 DNA reads as TGTGCCAGTAGTACTGACGGCTTCTCTGGAAACACCATATATTTT.

The chain couples TRBV2 to TRBJ2-2; D is undetermined. V gave up 4 bases and J gave up 3 bases, with 6 bases separating them. Germline V gene sequence: CDR1 SNHLY, CDR2 FYNNEI. The CDR3 sequence is 13 residues long. CDR3 sequence: CASSGSYTGELFF. The CDR3 DNA sequence: TGTGCCAGCAGTGGGTCCTACACCGGGGAGCTGTTTTTT.

The V gene is TRBV14, the J gene TRBJ2-7, with D maybe TRBD1 (7 bases). Looked up from germline, CDR1 is SGHDN and CDR2 is FVKESK. With 2 bases removed from V and 4 bases from J, the gap between germline ends came to 18 bases. The CDR3 totals 16 residues. The CDR3 DNA sequence: TGTGCCAGCAGCCAACCGTTTGGAGGGGGCGGGTACGAGCAGTACTTC. Translation: CASSQPFGGGGYEQYF.

This CDR3 is CASSPLGANTEAFF. The CDR3, as DNA: TGTGCCAGCTCACCCCTCGGGGCGAACACTGAAGCTTTCTTT. This chain uses TRBV18 with TRBJ1-1, with TRBD1 as a possible D gene (5 bases). Germline CDR1 is KGHSH and CDR2 is LQKENI. The CDR3 is 14 residues long. With 3 bases removed from V and 1 base from J, the gap between germline ends came to 9 bases.

The chain links TRBV6-6 to TRBJ1-1; D unresolved. This CDR3 spans 14 amino acids. Deletions cut 2 bases from V and 1 base from J, with 8 bases between. CDR1 is MNHNY, CDR2 SVGAGI, per germline (reference sequence). The CDR3 DNA is TGTGCCAGCAGTTACAGTAACAGGAACACTGAAGCTTTCTTT. Its protein is CASSYSNRNTEAFF.

The chain links TRBV4-2 to TRBJ1-2; weak D call: TRBD1 (6 bases). V gave up 4 bases and J gave up 10 bases, with 13 bases separating them. The CDR3 is 12 amino acids. Germline V gives CDR1 LGHNA, CDR2 YNFKEQ. The CDR3 protein is CASSLPDRVYTF. The CDR3 DNA is TGTGCCAGCAGCCTTCCGGACAGAGTCTACACCTTC.

The CDR3 nucleotides are TGCAGTGCTAGTCAGGGCGAAAAACTGTTTTTT. Its translation: CSASQGEKLFF. V usage is TRBV20-1 and J usage is TRBJ1-4; tentative D call: TRBD1 (5 bases). The germline CDR1 and CDR2 sequences are DFQATT and SNEGSKA (reference sequence). Between the trimmed V and J ends, which lost 3 bases and 8 bases, there was a span of 7 bases. The CDR3 is 11 amino acids.

V gene TRBV11-2 combines with J gene TRBJ2-7, with D tentatively TRBD2 (6 bases). The CDR3 spans 13 residues. V gave up 5 bases and J gave up 2 bases, with 10 bases separating them. Per germline, CDR1 SGHAT and CDR2 FQNNGV. CDR3 loop: CASSPRLAYEQYF. Here the CDR3 DNA reads TGTGCCAGCAGCCCCCGACTAGCCTACGAGCAGTACTTC.

This rearrangement joins TRBV7-8 to TRBJ1-1; no firm D call. Trimming stripped 3 bases from V and 3 bases from J, with 8 bases between. This CDR3 region has 13 residues. Germline-derived CDR1 and CDR2 are SGHVS and FQNEAQ. The CDR3 coding sequence is TGTGCCAGCAGCTTCGCCCAGGACACTGAAGCTTTCTTT. This translates into CASSFAQDTEAFF.

The rearrangement links TRBV27 to TRBJ1-1; 8 bases map to TRBD1. Germline-derived CDR1 and CDR2 are MNHEY and SMNVEV (reference sequence). Losses at the gene ends were 4 bases for V and 8 bases for J; bases not matched to a gene: 6. The length of the CDR3 is 13 residues. The CDR3 loop is CASSSQGAGEAFF. The CDR3 nucleotides are TGTGCCAGCAGTTCCCAGGGGGCTGGAGAAGCTTTCTTT.

J is TRBJ2-7 and V is TRBV29-1; TRBD2 matches 7 bases. Germline assignment: CDR1 SQVTM and CDR2 ANQGSEA. V was clipped by 1 base and J by 4 bases; unmatched bases: 7. The CDR3 covers 14 residues. For the CDR3, the DNA is TGCAGCGTTGAAGGGGGGAGGGGAGCTTACGAGCAGTACTTC. This codes for CSVEGGRGAYEQYF.

The chain joins TRBV7-2 to TRBJ2-2; the match to TRBD2 covers 9 bases. The CDR3 is 16 amino acids. CDR1 and CDR2 from the germline V gene are SGHTA and FQGNSA. Losses at the gene ends were 2 bases for V and 8 bases for J; bases not matched to a gene: 9. The CDR3, as DNA: TGTGCCAGCAGCTTAAATCTCGGCGGGAGGGGAGGGGAGCTGTTTTTT. Translation gives CASSLNLGGRGGELFF.

The rearrangement uses TRBV4-1 and TRBJ1-1; the D gene is possibly TRBD1 (6 bases). CDR1 MGHRA and CDR2 YSYEKL come from the germline V gene. The CDR3 is 15 residues long. Trimming removed 3 bases from V and 5 bases from J, with 16 bases in between. The CDR3 reads CASSQDTGFGTEAFF. CDR3 bases: TGCGCCAGCAGCCAGGATACAGGGTTTGGAACTGAAGCTTTCTTT.

The rearrangement links TRBV6-5 to TRBJ2-1; D unresolved. This CDR3 spans 11 amino acids. Trimming cost V 7 bases and J 8 bases, with 9 bases left between them. The germline gives CDR1 MNHEY, CDR2 SVGAGI. This CDR3 reads CASTTGHEQFF. The DNA for the CDR3 is TGTGCCAGCACTACGGGTCATGAGCAGTTCTTC.

V and J are TRBV7-3 and TRBJ2-7; 8 positions match TRBD2. The CDR3 has 15 residues. CDR1 and CDR2 from the germline V gene are SGHTA and FQGTGA. With 5 bases clipped from V and 2 bases from J, the junction kept 8 bases outside the gene matches. CDR3 sequence: CASSPQRGPTYEQYF. In DNA form, the CDR3 reads TGTGCCAGCAGCCCTCAGCGGGGGCCTACCTACGAGCAGTACTTC.

This clone was recorded only once. Other DNA variants within this sample encode the same CDR3. The V gene is TRBV4-2, the J gene TRBJ2-7, with unresolved D. The CDR3 loop spans 13 amino acids. The germline gives CDR1 LGHNA, CDR2 YNFKEQ. V dropped 4 bases and J dropped 3 bases, with 10 bases sitting between them. Here the CDR3 DNA reads TGTGCCAGCAGCCCTTCGACGGGCTACGAGCAGTACTTC. Translation: CASSPSTGYEQYF.

The genes are TRBV7-6 and TRBJ2-3; TRBD2 aligns across 7 bases. V gave up 5 bases and J gave up 1 base; unmatched junction bases: 0. CDR1 is SGHVS, CDR2 FNYEAQ, per germline. The CDR3 loop spans 13 amino acids. The CDR3 nucleotides read TGTGCCAGCAGCGCGGGGGGCACAGATACGCAGTATTTT. It yields the protein CASSAGGTDTQYF.

CDR3 residues: CASGLNSAEAFF. The CDR3 nucleotides read TGTGCTAGTGGGTTAAACAGCGCTGAAGCTTTCTTT. The J gene is TRBJ1-1, the V gene TRBV12-5; D unresolved. The CDR3 extends over 12 amino acids. Looked up from germline, CDR1 is LGHNT and CDR2 is FRNRAP. V was cut by 6 bases and J by 6 bases, with 11 bases left in between.